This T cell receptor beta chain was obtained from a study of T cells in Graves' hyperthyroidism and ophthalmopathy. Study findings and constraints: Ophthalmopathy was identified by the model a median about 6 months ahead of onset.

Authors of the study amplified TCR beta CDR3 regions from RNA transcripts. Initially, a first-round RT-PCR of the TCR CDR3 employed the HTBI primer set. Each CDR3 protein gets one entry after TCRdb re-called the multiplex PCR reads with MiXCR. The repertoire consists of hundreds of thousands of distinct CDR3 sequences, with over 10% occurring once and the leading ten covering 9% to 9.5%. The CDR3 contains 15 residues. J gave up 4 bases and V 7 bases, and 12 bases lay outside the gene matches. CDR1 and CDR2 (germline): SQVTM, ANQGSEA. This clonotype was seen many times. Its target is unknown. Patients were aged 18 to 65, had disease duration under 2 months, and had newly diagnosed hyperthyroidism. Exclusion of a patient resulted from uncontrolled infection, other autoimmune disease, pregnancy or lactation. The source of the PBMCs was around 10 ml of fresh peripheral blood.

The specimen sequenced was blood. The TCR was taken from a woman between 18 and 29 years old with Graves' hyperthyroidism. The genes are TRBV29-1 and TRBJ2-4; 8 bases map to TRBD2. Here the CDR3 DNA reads TGCAGCGCCGGGGGGGACTTTCGGGGTAAAAACATTCAGTACTTC. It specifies CSAGGDFRGKNIQYF.